The table lists the clone carrying this T cell receptor beta chain with many counts. Its antigen is as yet unknown. These data originate in a study of identical twins. cDNA carried unique molecular identifiers, and a universal primer site was added by template switching. A single record per CDR3 protein comes from TCRdb applying MiXCR to the 5' RACE reads. The table records 1.5 million to 2 million distinct CDR3 sequences, about 31% of them present only once. Trimming removed 5 bases from V and 1 base from J; junction bases left unmatched: 3. This CDR3 comprises 15 residues. CDR1 is SEHNR, CDR2 FQNEAQ, per germline (reference sequence). Study-wide results and limits: Zero-insertion analyses could be partly confounded by invariant MAIT and iNKT cells.

J is TRBJ2-1 and V is TRBV7-9; 9 nucleotides align to TRBD2. This TCR came from a newborn girl in good health. Sequencing input: cord blood. The CDR3 region has the DNA TGTGCCAGCAGCAGTAGCGGGAGATCCTACAATGAGCAGTTCTTC. Protein sequence: CASSSSGRSYNEQFF.